This entry features one TCR beta chain sequence. Its antigen has not been determined. The input lacks base qualities; no much larger clone sits a single base away. This specimen belongs to a study of cytomegalovirus exposure and HLA in healthy donors (dated 2017 in TCRdb). A note on the overall study: In an earlier analysis of several hundred of the donors, 276 Gb of sequence data and 90 million to 130 million unique TCR beta sequences from approximately 180 million T cells were reported. Approximately 300 gigabases of sequencing data and roughly 80 million unique TCR sequences made up an early release that covered fewer than 650 HLA-typed donors. Of the roughly 390 genotyped donors, about 80% fell in the genetic ancestry cluster associated with self-reported Caucasian donors. The study aimed to test whether signatures of past pathogen exposure could be identified by cataloging public T cell receptors. The T cell repertoires of several hundred subjects were profiled by immunosequencing and related to cytomegalovirus serostatus. A separate validation cohort of about 110 different subjects was used in addition to the 666-subject first cohort. High-throughput TCR immunosequencing, statistical association of individual TCRs with disease status, and machine learning were combined to predict cytomegalovirus infection status. To study patterns of TCR occurrence, a later analysis re-analyzed previously published TCR beta repertoires from more than 550 donors and added high-resolution HLA genotyping. The later analysis used no new phenotypic data to find candidate immune exposures, relying instead on TCR beta sequences and their occurrence across donors. An earlier analysis of a few hundred of the donors applied high-throughput TCR beta sequencing to assess whether each TCR beta V gene segment acted as functional or pseudogenic. Alongside the repertoire data, information on donor age, sex, ethnicity and CMV serostatus was compiled. A later genetic analysis took genome-wide SNP genotypes for 398 of the 666 donors and used that subset as a discovery cohort. Every discovery cohort repertoire had been produced on one sequencing platform. Class I and class II HLA loci were covered by the typing at four-digit resolution. Typing coverage differed by locus: A, B, C, DRB1 and DQB1 were typed in about 629-640 donors, DQA1 in approximately 520, DPA1 in some 570, and DPB1 in 400 to 480. Because of strong linkage in the cohort, roughly five DR-DQ haplotypes were treated as single units for association and clustering. Across 300 to 400 genotyped donors of the cohort, an average of approximately 220,000 unique TCR beta nucleotide sequences per donor were sequenced, and around 20% of those sequences were non-productive. Overall study results and their limits: The earlier analysis of approximately 540 of the donors excluded 15 to 20 rarely observed V segments, including chromosome 9 orphons, because counts were too low. In both the original and validation cohorts, the classifier was reported to diagnose cytomegalovirus status with high specificity and sensitivity. A later genetic analysis associated a missense DCLRE1C variant with V-gene and J-gene trimming of TCR beta chains, and an independent cohort replicated the association. CMV serostatus was the only immune exposure information available for the cohort. A group of highly shared sequence variants was considered likely to be a technical artifact of the sequencing pipeline. The study gave a list of 150 to 200 TCR beta chains associated with cytomegalovirus. According to a later genetic analysis, donors in an Asian-associated ancestry cluster had fewer N-insertions in productive TCRs than the approximately 690-donor mean. When HLA alleles, especially DR and DQ, strongly co-occurred, attributing TCR associations to individual alleles was difficult. Some IMGT-functional V segments, including TRBV6-2 and TRBV6-3, could not be distinguished by the 87-base-pair reads and were therefore excluded. Sequencing depth was assumed to be roughly uniform across donors in the presence/absence analyses, though that assumption may not hold. In this cohort, only TCR beta chains were sequenced, and detectable features were limited by the absence of alpha or paired-chain data. While some public TCRs were present in many individuals, most TCR sequences turned up only very rarely across donors. A later analysis found that most CMV-associated TCR beta chains appeared HLA-restricted, with HLA associations seemingly driven largely by CMV exposure. In a later analysis, HLA-associated TCR beta chains were found to be more clonally expanded and to have lower generation probabilities than equally common non-associated chains. An earlier analysis of approximately 500 of the donors showed that most TCR beta V segments appeared in productive rearrangements either about 90% or about 30% of the time, which broadly matched IMGT annotations. HLA typing was unavailable for some donors at each locus, so association tests used only the typed subset. A later analysis found that TCR association rates varied across HLA loci, with DRB1 alleles showing the most associated TCRs and HLA-C alleles the fewest. A further reported finding was that TCR beta sequences accurately predicted the HLA-A and HLA-B alleles for most subjects in the first cohort. The authors suggested that the approach could potentially be generalized to other disease states and immunological phenotypes. Several of the top co-occurrence clusters appeared to be linked to parvovirus B19, influenza, CMV and Epstein-Barr virus, according to a later analysis. In vitro tests confirmed that three of the cytomegalovirus-associated TCR beta chains recognize cytomegalovirus antigens. Correlated functional status among segregating V segments might be attributable to linkage disequilibrium, but an unknown experimental factor could not be ruled out. A later analysis associated 15,000 to 20,000 TCR beta sequences with specific HLA alleles at a false discovery rate of 0.05.

Library preparation employed the immunoSEQ multiplex PCR assay. A mixture of 60 forward primers for TCR Vbeta segments and 13 reverse primers for TCR Jbeta segments was used in the multiplex PCR. Amplification of the CDR3 region of rearranged TCR beta genes was performed with a multiplex PCR assay on genomic DNA. The Illumina HiSeq System was used to sequence the amplified TCR beta libraries as 87-base-pair reads. In the paper's pipeline: A later analysis tallied 75 million to 85 million unique TCR beta chains across the 700 or so repertoires, and some 12 million of those chains were shared by two or more donors. Raw reads were error-corrected and collapsed into unique sequences by a nearest-neighbor algorithm in which closely related sequences were merged to remove PCR and sequencing errors. Alignment of CDR3 sequences to IMGT reference sequences was used to assign V, D and J gene segments. For a sequence to be retained, a match of at least six nucleotides was required to both a V gene segment and a J gene segment. A rearrangement was called productive if the CDR3 had no stop codons and remained in frame with V and J, and every other rearrangement was called non-productive. CDR3 was defined according to IMGT convention as the region running from the second conserved V-encoded cysteine to the conserved J-encoded phenylalanine. The earlier analysis of about 590 of the donors excluded sequences that lacked an unambiguous match to a single V gene segment. An earlier analysis of a few hundred of the donors classified V segments as functional when productive rearrangements were above 56.7% and as segregating when the standard deviation between donors was above 5%. To diagnose cytomegalovirus status from the catalog of TCR beta chain sequences, a statistical classification framework was built. In a later analysis, TCR nucleotide sequences were compared against IMGT/GENE-DB human TR gene sequences so that V and J genes could be assigned. The TCRdist pipeline was used in a later analysis to assign CDR3 sequences and most-parsimonious VDJ recombination scenarios. In a later analysis, each TCR beta chain was defined by its CDR3 amino acid sequence together with its V-gene family, and reads lacking a unique V-gene family were excluded. A later analysis removed 500 to 650 highly shared, low-generation-probability nucleotide sequences to deal with suspected cross-contamination and a sequencing artifact. In a later analysis, a clonal expansion index was calculated for each public chain from normalized within-repertoire ranks of inferred template counts. A later analysis computed generation probabilities with a VDJ recombination model fitted to out-of-frame rearrangements, and checked the results against IGoR. In a later analysis, hypergeometric tests were used to score TCR-TCR, TCR-HLA and TCR-CMV co-occurrence, with a repertoire-size bias correction applied to TCR pairs. To estimate false discovery rates, a later analysis permuted the HLA or CMV assignments 20 times. In a later analysis, co-occurring TCRs were grouped with DBSCAN, and TCRdist sequence similarity was added when clustering was performed within HLA-allele-positive subsets. Repertoires with fewer than 30,000 or more than 120,000 public chains, plus five repertoires with anomalous nucleotide sharing, were excluded from co-occurrence clustering. TCRdb took over this immuneACCESS table, retaining in-frame rearrangements with V and J assigned. Such tables are incomplete; in checked studies, under half of the missing clones stem from an unresolved V gene, and the remainder is unexplained. The DNA gave D and trimming, while V, J and clone size come from that table. The sample table shows 110,000 to 150,000 clones, and about 70% are seen once. The ten largest account for approximately 1.6% of the sample.

The cohort comprised fewer than 700 healthy bone marrow donors. At the time of sampling, every cohort member was nominally healthy, though immune exposures that went unrecorded were likely present. The donor tested CMV seronegative and was one of the 352 seronegative cohort members. A peripheral blood sample was provided by each donor, and peripheral blood mononuclear cells were used for TCR beta sequencing. Genomic DNA extraction from the blood cell samples was performed with the Qiagen DNeasy Blood Extraction Kit. The germline V end is reduced by 3 bases and the J end by 4 bases; junction bases left unmatched: 3. From its cysteine to its phenylalanine, the CDR3 spans 13 amino acids. The sequence is cut down to CDR3 DNA, 39 bases in frame from base 1. Reading the germline V gene (reference sequence) gives CDR1 SGHNT and CDR2 YYREEE.

The clonotype comes from a woman between 40 and 55 years old in good health and CMV-seronegative. Sequencing used PBMCs. The chain is made from TRBV5-4 and TRBJ1-2, with 7 junctional bases fitting TRBD1. The DNA is TGTGCCAGCAGCTCGACAGGGATCTATGGCTACACCTTC. Translation gives CASSSTGIYGYTF. The CDR3, completed at both ends by the reference TRBV5-4 and TRBJ1-2 genes, gives the full variable domain ETGVTQSPTHLIKTRGQQVTLRCSSQSGHNTVSWYQQALGQGPQFIFQYYREEENGRGNFPPRFSGLQFPNYSSELNVNALELDDSALYLCASSSTGIYGYTFGSGTRLTVV.